This T cell receptor beta chain was documented in a study of glioma-infiltrating T cells. Using RNA template, CDR3s of TCR alpha and beta were amplified with iRepertoire arm-PCR. TCRdb passed the multiplex PCR reads through MiXCR, listing each CDR3 protein once. The sample has around 120,000 distinct CDR3 sequences; 24% are singletons. The study's findings and limits: Very few CDR3 sequences were shared between tissue and blood. Gliomas, especially low-grade, showed above-expected tissue-blood divergence; non-neoplastic patients showed below.

This clonotype was seen many times. What it binds is unknown. Sequencing input: glioma tissue, nonneoplastic brain tissue, or PBMCs (not recorded which). The TCR comes from a human donor with low-grade glioma or glioblastoma, undergoing nonglioma brain surgery, or in good health (not recorded which).

The CDR3 protein is CAIRKGPTQETQYF. CDR3 coding DNA: TGTGCCATCAGAAAAGGACCGACCCAAGAGACCCAGTACTTC. V gene TRBV10-3 combines with J gene TRBJ2-5; unclear D gene. Trimming removed 6 bases at V and 1 base at J, with 12 bases between. Germline CDR1 reads ENHRY; CDR2 reads SYGVKD. This CDR3 is built from 14 residues.